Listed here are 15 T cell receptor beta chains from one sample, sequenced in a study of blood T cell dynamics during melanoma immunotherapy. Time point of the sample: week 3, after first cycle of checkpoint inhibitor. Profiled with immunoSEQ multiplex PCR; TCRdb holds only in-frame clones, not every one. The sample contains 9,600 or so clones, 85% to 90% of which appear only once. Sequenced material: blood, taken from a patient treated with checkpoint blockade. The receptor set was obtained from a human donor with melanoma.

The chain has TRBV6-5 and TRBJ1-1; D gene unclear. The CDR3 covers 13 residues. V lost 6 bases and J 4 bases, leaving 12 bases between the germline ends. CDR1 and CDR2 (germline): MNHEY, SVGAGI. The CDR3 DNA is TGTGCCAGCAGGCCGATGCGTGGCACTGAAGCTTTCTTT. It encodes CASRPMRGTEAFF.

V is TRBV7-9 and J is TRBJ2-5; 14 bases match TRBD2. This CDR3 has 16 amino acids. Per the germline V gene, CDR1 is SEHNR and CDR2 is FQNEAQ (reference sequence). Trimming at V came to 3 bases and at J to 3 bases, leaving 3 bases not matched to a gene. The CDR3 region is CASSFGTSGGKETQYF. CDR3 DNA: TGTGCCAGCAGCTTCGGGACTAGCGGGGGTAAAGAGACCCAGTACTTC.

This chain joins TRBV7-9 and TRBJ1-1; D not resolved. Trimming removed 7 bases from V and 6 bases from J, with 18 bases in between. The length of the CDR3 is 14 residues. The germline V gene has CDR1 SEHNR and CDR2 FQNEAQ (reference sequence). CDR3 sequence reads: CASNKIKPGAEAFF. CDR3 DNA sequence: TGTGCCAGCAACAAGATAAAACCCGGCGCTGAAGCTTTCTTT.

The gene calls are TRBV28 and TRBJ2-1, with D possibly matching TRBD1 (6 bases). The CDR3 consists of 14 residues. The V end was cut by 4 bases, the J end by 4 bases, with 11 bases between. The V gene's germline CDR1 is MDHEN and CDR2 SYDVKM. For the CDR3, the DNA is TGTGCCAGCAGTTCCACAGGGAGATACAATGAGCAGTTCTTC. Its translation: CASSSTGRYNEQFF.

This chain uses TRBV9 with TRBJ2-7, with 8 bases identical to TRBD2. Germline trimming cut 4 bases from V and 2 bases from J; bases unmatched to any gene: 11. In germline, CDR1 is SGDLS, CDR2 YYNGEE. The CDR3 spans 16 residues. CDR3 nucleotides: TGTGCCAGCAGCCTTTACCCCGGGGGGGCAGCCTACGAGCAGTACTTC. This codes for CASSLYPGGAAYEQYF.

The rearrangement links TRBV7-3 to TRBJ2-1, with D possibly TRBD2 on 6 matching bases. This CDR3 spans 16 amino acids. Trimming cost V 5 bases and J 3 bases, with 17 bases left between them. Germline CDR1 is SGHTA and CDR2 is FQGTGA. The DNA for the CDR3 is TGTGCCAGCAGCCTGCGGAGGCAGGGACTCTACAATGAGCAGTTCTTC. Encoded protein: CASSLRRQGLYNEQFF.

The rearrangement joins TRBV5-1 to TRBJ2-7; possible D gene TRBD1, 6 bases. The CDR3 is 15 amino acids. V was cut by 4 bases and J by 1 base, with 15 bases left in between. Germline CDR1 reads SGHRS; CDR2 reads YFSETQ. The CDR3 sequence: CASSPTGAESYEQYF. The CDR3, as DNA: TGCGCCAGCAGCCCGACAGGAGCTGAGTCCTACGAGCAGTACTTC.

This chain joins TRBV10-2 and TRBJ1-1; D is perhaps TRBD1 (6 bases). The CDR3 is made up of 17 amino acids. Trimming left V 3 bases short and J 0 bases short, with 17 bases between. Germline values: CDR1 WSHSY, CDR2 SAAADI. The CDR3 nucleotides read TGCGCCAGCAGTGATGTTCCTTCCGGGACACTGAACACTGAAGCTTTCTTT. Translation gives CASSDVPSGTLNTEAFF.

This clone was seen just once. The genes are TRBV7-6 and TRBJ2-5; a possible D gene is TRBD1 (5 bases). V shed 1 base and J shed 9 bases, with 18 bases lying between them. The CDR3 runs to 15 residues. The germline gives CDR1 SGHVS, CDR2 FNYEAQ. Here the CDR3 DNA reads TGTGCCAGCAGCTTAGAGCAGGGCTCAACCCGGGCCCAGTACTTC. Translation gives CASSLEQGSTRAQYF.

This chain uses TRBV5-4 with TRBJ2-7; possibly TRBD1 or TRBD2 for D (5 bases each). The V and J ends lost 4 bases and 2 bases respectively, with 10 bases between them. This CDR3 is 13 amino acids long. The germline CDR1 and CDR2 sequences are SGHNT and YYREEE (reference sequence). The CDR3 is CASSRRGAYEQYF. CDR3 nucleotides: TGTGCCAGCAGCCGCCGAGGGGCCTACGAGCAGTACTTC.

The chain's CDR3 is CASSLKGSLTEAFF. CDR3 sequence (DNA): TGTGCCAGTAGCCTAAAGGGCAGCCTGACTGAAGCTTTCTTT. The chain is built from TRBV19 and TRBJ1-1; D call uncertain. The CDR3 extends over 14 amino acids. CDR1 and CDR2 from the germline V gene are LNHDA and SQIVND (reference sequence). Trimming removed 6 bases from V and 5 bases from J, with 16 bases in between.

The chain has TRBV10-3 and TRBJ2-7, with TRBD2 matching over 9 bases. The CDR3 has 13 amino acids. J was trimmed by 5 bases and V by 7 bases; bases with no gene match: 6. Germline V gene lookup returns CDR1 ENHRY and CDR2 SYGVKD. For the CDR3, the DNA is TGTGCCATCAACAGCGGGGGGAGCGACGAGCAGTACTTC. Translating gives CAINSGGSDEQYF.

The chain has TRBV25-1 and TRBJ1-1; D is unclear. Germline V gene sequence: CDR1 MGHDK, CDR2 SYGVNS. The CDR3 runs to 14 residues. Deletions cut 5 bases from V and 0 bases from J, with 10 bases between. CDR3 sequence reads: CASSLDGMNTEAFF. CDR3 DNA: TGTGCCAGCAGTCTGGACGGGATGAACACTGAAGCTTTCTTT.

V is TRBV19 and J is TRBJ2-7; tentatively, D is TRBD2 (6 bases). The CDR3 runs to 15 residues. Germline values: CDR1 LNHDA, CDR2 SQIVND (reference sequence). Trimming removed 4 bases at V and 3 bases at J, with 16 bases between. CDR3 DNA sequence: TGTGCCAGTAGTACGTCTAGCGCCTGGTACTACGAGCAGTACTTC. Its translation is CASSTSSAWYYEQYF. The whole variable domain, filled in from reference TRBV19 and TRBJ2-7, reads DGGITQSPKYLFRKEGQNVTLSCEQNLNHDAMYWYRQDPGQGLRLIYYSQIVNDFQKGDIAEGYSVSREKKESFPLTVTSAQKNPTAFYLCASSTSSAWYYEQYFGPGTRLTVT.

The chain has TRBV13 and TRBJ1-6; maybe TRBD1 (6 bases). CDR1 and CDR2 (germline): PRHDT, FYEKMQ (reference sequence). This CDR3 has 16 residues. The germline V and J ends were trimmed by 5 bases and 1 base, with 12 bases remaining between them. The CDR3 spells CASSEQGKSYNSPLHF. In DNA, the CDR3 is TGTGCCAGCAGCGAACAGGGTAAGTCCTATAATTCACCCCTCCACTTT.